This TCR beta chain was sequenced for a study of blood T cell repertoires in COVID-19. Overall study context: Samples representing acute and convalescent COVID-19 were sourced from the United States, Italy and Spain. Sample material is recorded as cDNA or gDNA derived from T cells, B-cell-depleted T cells, or PBMCs.

Germline lookup yields CDR1 SGHRS and CDR2 YFSETQ. The V gene end was trimmed by 1 base and the J gene end by 6 bases; junction bases not matched to a gene: 4. The CDR3 spans 15 residues. Per the authors' pipeline: Using reference gene primer amplification, nucleated cell counts were estimated. TCRdb's copy holds only in-frame clones and misses some; the assay was immunoSEQ multiplex PCR. From that table come the V and J calls and clone size; the DNA was used to work out D and trimming. Counted here are some 50,000 clones, roughly nine tenths occurring once; the ten biggest clones make up 6.2%. This receptor was obtained from a man aged 35-49 years with acute or convalescent COVID-19. Sequencing was performed on peripheral blood. The chain recombines TRBV5-1 with TRBJ2-1; TRBD2 matches 10 bases. The CDR3 reads CASSLLAGDPNEQFF. CDR3 bases: TGCGCCAGCAGCTTGCTAGCGGGAGATCCCAATGAGCAGTTCTTC. The full variable domain, with the rest looked up from reference TRBV5-1 and TRBJ2-1, is KAGVTQTPRYLIKTRGQQVTLSCSPISGHRSVSWYQQTPGQGLQFLFEYFSETQRNKGNFPGRFSGRQFSNSRSEMNVSTLELGDSALYLCASSLLAGDPNEQFFGPGTRLTVL.